These 2 T cell receptor beta chains originate from one sample sequenced in a study of Ad26.COV2.S vaccination and SARS-CoV-2 variants. The repertoire was sequenced with immunoSEQ multiplex PCR; TCRdb's copy has only in-frame clones and lacks some. The table records a few hundred thousand clones, around 87% of them present only once. Treatment meaning: over 15 received Ad26.COV2.S at low or high dose, single or two shots; about 5 received placebo; per-sample allocation not given. Sample collection was performed on day 63 after the first vaccine or placebo injection. Source: peripheral blood, taken in a trial of Ad26.COV2.S vaccine versus placebo. Source of these receptors: a person between 18 and 65 years old who received the Ad26.COV2.S COVID-19 vaccine or a placebo.

This chain uses TRBV14 with TRBJ2-7; no clear D. CDR3 size: 13 residues. The germline CDR1 and CDR2 sequences are SGHDN and FVKESK. V was shortened by 1 base and J by 6 bases, with 10 bases between the two germline ends. The CDR3 reads CASSQGSKREQYF. The DNA for the CDR3 is TGTGCCAGCAGCCAAGGATCCAAGCGCGAGCAGTACTTC.

V usage is TRBV7-9 and J usage is TRBJ2-1; weak D call: TRBD2 (7 bases). Germline assignment: CDR1 SEHNR and CDR2 FQNEAQ (reference sequence). The CDR3 extends over 15 amino acids. V was pared by 5 bases and J by 0 bases, with 11 bases between. CDR3 sequence reads: CASSPRGGSYNEQFF. In DNA form, the CDR3 reads TGTGCCAGCAGCCCAAGGGGGGGCTCCTACAATGAGCAGTTCTTC.